The source of this T cell receptor beta chain is a study of technical replicates of blood from several donors. TCRdb's table, derived via immunoSEQ multiplex PCR, lists solely in-frame clones and lacks some. This sample has 73,000 or so clones; 90% to 95% occur once, and the top ten carry around 0.26%. CDR1 is LNHNV, CDR2 YYDKDF, per germline (reference sequence). The CDR3 consists of 23 residues. V gave up 1 base and J gave up 1 base; unmatched junction bases: 23. J is TRBJ2-3 and V is TRBV15; 10 nucleotides line up with TRBD2. The sequence derives from a human donor in good health. Material: T cells isolated from PBMCs. CDR3 residues: CATSRAPGSWAASGSSGTDTQYF. CDR3 in DNA: TGTGCCACCAGCAGAGCGCCCGGGAGTTGGGCGGCTAGCGGGAGCTCTGGCACAGATACGCAGTATTTT.